The 10 T cell receptor beta chains reported below all come from one sample, sequenced in a study of Graves' ophthalmopathy and Graves' hyperthyroidism. RNA transcripts served as template for amplifying TCR beta CDR3 sequences. HTBI primers were used in a first-round RT-PCR, which preceded a second-round multiplex PCR. One entry per CDR3 protein, called by TCRdb with MiXCR from the multiplex PCR reads. The table lists about 420,000 distinct CDR3 sequences, under 25% of them singletons, with under 3% in the top ten. The sequencing sample was made of peripheral blood. The source of these receptors is a woman under 30 with stable Graves' hyperthyroidism.

The rearrangement joins TRBV6-1 to TRBJ1-5; D gene ambiguous. V lost 0 bases and J lost 4, with 7 bases in between. Germline V gene sequence: CDR1 MNHNS, CDR2 SASEGT. CDR3 length: 14 amino acids. The CDR3 sequence: CASSEASVNQPQHF. The CDR3 nucleotides are TGTGCCAGCAGTGAAGCTTCGGTAAATCAGCCCCAGCATTTT.

This clonotype was observed at least ten times. At one boundary the junction diverges from the germline segment, which might be a read error. The genes are TRBV7-9 and TRBJ2-4; the D gene is possibly TRBD1 (5 bases). The CDR3 consists of 14 residues. Per germline, CDR1 SEHNR and CDR2 FQNEAQ (reference sequence). CDR3 nucleotide sequence: TGTGCCAGCAGCTTAGGGGGTGGGCTGGACATTAAGTACTTC. Protein: CASSLGGGLDIKYF.

This clonotype was seen at least ten times. J is TRBJ1-1 and V is TRBV7-2, with D unresolved. Germline CDR1 SGHTA, CDR2 FQGNSA. The CDR3 has 14 residues. With 6 bases removed from V and 5 bases from J, the gap between germline ends came to 16 bases. CDR3 region: CASSPTPLRTEAFF. CDR3 bases: TGTGCCAGCAGTCCGACACCCCTGAGGACTGAAGCTTTCTTT.

Ten or more counts support this clonotype. This chain links TRBV10-1 with TRBJ2-7, with 7 bases fitting TRBD2. V shed 2 bases, J shed 4 bases, and the junction held 5 bases outside the gene matches. Germline CDR1 WNHNN, CDR2 SYGVQD (reference sequence). The CDR3 sequence is 14 residues long. This CDR3 is CASSEAGEEYEQYF. The CDR3 DNA follows: TGCGCCAGCAGTGAGGCGGGAGAAGAATACGAGCAGTACTTC.

Concerning this clonotype: A much larger clone differs from this one at a single base, so this may be a read error. J is TRBJ2-4 and V is TRBV20-1; D unclear. CDR3 length: 14 amino acids. Looked up from germline, CDR1 is DFQATT and CDR2 is SNEGSKA (reference sequence). The CDR3 loop is CSARVRVAKNSQYF. The CDR3 DNA reads as TGCAGTGCTAGAGTCCGAGTAGCCAAAAACAGTCAGTACTTC.

The V call is TRBV6-1, the J call TRBJ2-5; 10 positions match TRBD2. Near its end, the DNA agrees better with TRBJ2-7, so the J call may be wrong. The CDR3 loop spans 16 amino acids. The germline CDR1 and CDR2 sequences are MNHNS and SASEGT. CDR3 sequence reads: CAAEKAGGYSSYEQYF. The CDR3 region has the DNA TGTGCCGCCGAAAAAGCGGGGGGGTATAGCTCCTACGAGCAGTACTTC.

The chain couples TRBV20-1 to TRBJ1-2; tentatively, D is TRBD1 (5 bases). This CDR3 has 13 residues. Germline-derived CDR1 and CDR2 are DFQATT and SNEGSKA (reference sequence). V shed 6 bases and J shed 5 bases, with 16 bases lying between them. This CDR3 is CSATKWEGYGYTF. The CDR3 DNA reads TGCAGTGCAACGAAGTGGGAGGGGTATGGCTACACCTTC.

This clonotype was seen ten or more times. V and J are TRBV6-1 and TRBJ1-1; 7 bases match TRBD1. Germline values: CDR1 MNHNS, CDR2 SASEGT. The ends lost 6 bases at V and 3 bases at J; junction bases unmatched: 4. The CDR3 contains 13 residues. The CDR3 region is CASSGTDYTEAFF. The DNA of the CDR3 is TGTGCCAGCAGCGGGACAGACTACACTGAAGCTTTCTTT.

With regard to this clonotype: A junction boundary mismatches the germline segment, possibly from a read error. The chain carries TRBV7-2 and TRBJ2-4, with D perhaps matching TRBD1 or TRBD2 (6 bases each). This CDR3 spans 15 amino acids. Germline V lookup: CDR1 SGHTA, CDR2 FQGNSA. This chain's CDR3 is CASSHRSGDGGIKYF. The CDR3 DNA is TGTGCCAGCAGCCATAGGTCGGGGGACGGGGGCATTAAGTACTTC.

This clonotype was seen repeatedly, ten times or more. This rearrangement joins TRBV12-3 or TRBV12-4 to TRBJ1-1, with TRBD1 matching over 11 bases. Trimming took 5 bases from V and 1 from J; bases not matched to a gene: 3. This CDR3 is 15 amino acids long. The CDR3 loop is CASSPGTGGNTEAFF. The CDR3, as DNA: TGTGCCAGCAGTCCCGGGACAGGGGGGAACACTGAAGCTTTCTTT.